The clone carrying this TCR beta chain was seen a single time. What it recognizes is unknown. Profiled with immunoSEQ multiplex PCR; TCRdb holds only in-frame clones, not every one. The sample shows 100,000 or so clones, about 88% of them seen only once. The entry originates in a study of T cell responses to AZD1222 COVID-19 vaccine. Whole-study results and caveats: White British people made up most donors, females outnumbered males, and clonal diversity was possibly underestimated. Spike-specific TCRs gained breadth and depth after people received two AZD1222 doses.

The sequencing here drew on peripheral blood, taken 28 days after the second AZD1222 dose. The source of this sequence is an adult who received the AZD1222 COVID-19 vaccine.

CDR3 amino acids: CASSPQSGGPSYEQYF. The CDR3 DNA reads TGTGCCAGCAGCCCCCAGAGTGGAGGCCCCTCCTACGAGCAGTACTTC. The chain carries TRBV7-9 and TRBJ2-7; D perhaps matches TRBD2 (5 bases). V lost 5 bases and J lost 0, with 17 bases in between. This CDR3 is 16 amino acids long. The germline V gene has CDR1 SEHNR and CDR2 FQNEAQ (reference sequence).